Each of the 15 T cell receptor beta chains below was sequenced from the same sample in a study of beta chain features in type 1 diabetes. The investigators reverse transcribed all of the isolated RNA, so they sequenced expressed TCRB transcripts. Measured with immunoSEQ multiplex PCR; TCRdb has only the in-frame clones, and not every one. Of under 150,000 clones listed, around 9% are singletons. Overall study results and limits: Within each of all four CD4+ subsets, Type 1 diabetes patients had TCRB CDR3s that were moderately but significantly shorter.

Their cognate antigens are unknown. The sample comprised central memory CD4+ T cells from blood. These receptors originate from a man under 40 with type 1 diabetes.

The rearrangement uses TRBV2 and TRBJ2-2; tentatively, D is TRBD2 (5 bases). There are 14 residues in the CDR3. Germline assignment: CDR1 SNHLY and CDR2 FYNNEI. V was trimmed by 5 bases and J by 5 bases, leaving 12 bases between them. CDR3 in DNA: TGTGCCAGCAGTCCCGAGGGTGCTACCGGGGAGCTGTTTTTT. Translated: CASSPEGATGELFF.

The rearrangement joins TRBV9 to TRBJ1-3; maybe TRBD1 (5 bases). Trimming cost V 0 bases and J 5 bases, with 9 bases left between them. The CDR3 totals 14 residues. Germline lookup yields CDR1 SGDLS and CDR2 YYNGEE. The CDR3 nucleotides read TGTGCCAGCAGCGTAGAACAGGAGAGAAACACCATATATTTT. It yields the protein CASSVEQERNTIYF.

The V and J genes are TRBV11-2 and TRBJ1-1; 8 nucleotides line up with TRBD1. The trim removed 5 bases at V and 5 bases at J, leaving 4 bases unmatched. The CDR3 loop spans 13 amino acids. Germline assignment: CDR1 SGHAT and CDR2 FQNNGV. The CDR3, as DNA: TGTGCCAGCAGCGAACAGGGGGGGACTGAAGCTTTCTTT. It translates to CASSEQGGTEAFF.

The CDR3: CASSPLILSGDSYEQYF. Written as DNA, the CDR3 is TGTGCCAGCAGCCCACTTATACTTTCGGGGGACTCCTACGAGCAGTACTTC. The gene calls are TRBV7-9 and TRBJ2-7; D possibly corresponds to TRBD2 (6 bases). CDR3 length: 17 residues. Deletions cut 5 bases from V and 0 bases from J, with 20 bases between. Germline assignment: CDR1 SEHNR and CDR2 FQNEAQ (reference sequence). Drawing the rest from reference TRBV7-9 and TRBJ2-7, the complete variable domain is DTGVSQNPRHKITKRGQNVTFRCDPISEHNRLYWYRQTLGQGPEFLTYFQNEAQLEKSRLLSDRFSAERPKGSFSTLEIQRTEQGDSAMYLCASSPLILSGDSYEQYFGPGTRLTVT.

The chain has TRBV15 and TRBJ2-3; no clear D gene. Germline CDR1 LNHNV, CDR2 YYDKDF (reference sequence). This CDR3 is built from 12 residues. Between the trimmed V and J ends, which lost 0 bases and 8 bases, there was a span of 6 bases. CDR3 protein: CATSRDTGTQYF. The CDR3 nucleotides are TGTGCCACCAGCAGAGATACCGGTACGCAGTATTTT. The variable domain in full, with the rest retrieved from reference TRBV15 and TRBJ2-3, is DAMVIQNPRYQVTQFGKPVTLSCSQTLNHNVMYWYQQKSSQAPKLLFHYYDKDFNNEADTPDNFQSRRPNTSFCFLDIRSPGLGDTAMYLCATSRDTGTQYFGPGTRLTVL.

This clone was observed a single time. This chain joins TRBV27 and TRBJ2-7; TRBD2 matches 10 bases. J lost 0 bases, V lost 5 bases, and 4 bases had no gene match. There are 15 residues in the CDR3. Germline V gene data show CDR1 as MNHEY and CDR2 as SMNVEV (reference sequence). The DNA of the CDR3 is TGTGCCAGCAGTACTAGCGGGGTCCTCTCCTACGAGCAGTACTTC. Protein sequence: CASSTSGVLSYEQYF.

This clone came up a few times. The chain joins TRBV5-1 to TRBJ2-7, with D maybe TRBD1 (5 bases). This CDR3 has 15 amino acids. The V and J ends lost 0 bases and 3 bases respectively, with 13 bases between them. The germline CDR1 and CDR2 sequences are SGHRS and YFSETQ. The DNA of the CDR3 is TGCGCCAGCAGCTTGGCAGGGCTTGAACTCTACGAGCAGTACTTC. Its translation is CASSLAGLELYEQYF.

This clone was seen only a few times. The V call is TRBV18, the J call TRBJ2-3, with 15 bases fitting TRBD2. The CDR3 totals 18 residues. The J segment lost 10 bases and the V segment lost 6 bases, leaving 17 bases of the junction unmatched. CDR1 is KGHSH, CDR2 LQKENI, per germline. The CDR3 nucleotides read TGTGCCAGCTCGCCTCCCACCGGGACTAGCGGGGGGTCGCATCCGCAGTATTTT. This encodes CASSPPTGTSGGSHPQYF.

A few counts support this clone. This CDR3 reads CASFDGDQPQHF. The CDR3 DNA is TGTGCCAGCTTTGACGGGGATCAGCCCCAGCATTTT. The rearrangement links TRBV19 to TRBJ1-5; D unclear. This CDR3 region has 12 residues. Trimming shortened V by 9 bases and J by 5 bases, and 11 bases separated the two germline ends. CDR1 is LNHDA and CDR2 is SQIVND in the germline V gene (reference sequence).

This clone was found once. The chain employs TRBV5-1 and TRBJ2-7; tentatively, D is TRBD2 (5 bases). Germline V gene sequence: CDR1 SGHRS, CDR2 YFSETQ. V was cut by 3 bases and J by 4 bases, with 11 bases left in between. This CDR3 has 13 amino acids. Here the CDR3 reads CASSYGREYEQYF. CDR3 sequence (DNA): TGCGCCAGCAGCTACGGACGGGAATACGAGCAGTACTTC.

CDR3 sequence reads: CASSQRADKSNYGYTF. The CDR3 region has the DNA TGCGCCAGCAGTCAAAGGGCGGACAAGAGTAACTATGGCTACACCTTC. This chain joins TRBV23-1 and TRBJ1-2; D perhaps matches TRBD1 (5 bases). TRBV23-1 carries the ORF label, with uncertain function. The length of the CDR3 is 16 residues. Trimming removed 2 bases from V and 1 base from J, with 14 bases in between.

This clone was observed a few times. The chain recombines TRBV7-9 with TRBJ1-2; D remains ambiguous. This CDR3 is built from 13 residues. V was pared by 2 bases and J by 6 bases, with 10 bases between. The germline CDR1 and CDR2 sequences are SEHNR and FQNEAQ (reference sequence). The CDR3 here is CASSLSPRDGYTF. The CDR3 DNA sequence: TGTGCCAGCAGCTTAAGCCCGAGAGATGGCTACACCTTC.

J is TRBJ2-5 and V is TRBV7-9, with a possible D match to TRBD1 (7 bases). Germline V gene sequence: CDR1 SEHNR, CDR2 FQNEAQ (reference sequence). The germline V and J ends were trimmed by 6 bases and 5 bases, with 13 bases remaining between them. The CDR3 covers 13 residues. The CDR3 DNA follows: TGTGCCAGCAGGGTGTCAGGGGGGGAGACCCAGTACTTC. Translating it yields CASRVSGGETQYF.

This clone was seen only a few times. This chain links TRBV21-1 with TRBJ2-2; the table's D call, TRBD2, was not checked against the DNA. TRBV21-1 is termed a pseudogene. This CDR3 is 15 amino acids long. The CDR3 nucleotides read TGTGCCAGAGCCCTATTCCATCGATACACCGGGGAGCTGTTTTTT. Translation: CARALFHRYTGELFF.

There are a few counts of this clone. This sequence joins TRBV10-3 and TRBJ2-7, with TRBD2 as a possible D gene (6 bases). From germline, CDR1 is ENHRY and CDR2 SYGVKD. Trimming shortened V by 4 bases and J by 3 bases, and 13 bases separated the two germline ends. The CDR3 is made up of 14 amino acids. CDR3 in DNA: TGTGCCATCAGTGGGGGGACTCAGAACTACGAGCAGTACTTC. The encoded protein is CAISGGTQNYEQYF.